The next 8 T cell receptor beta chains were all read from a single sample in a study of blood T cell repertoires in COVID-19. Clones were sequenced by immunoSEQ multiplex PCR, and TCRdb holds only the in-frame ones, with some missing. The sample carries approximately 93,000 clones, under 80% recorded once. The sequenced sample was peripheral blood. Every receptor here comes from a man aged 65 to 79 with COVID-19, enrolled during active disease.

The rearrangement uses TRBV5-4 and TRBJ2-7, with D tentatively TRBD1 (6 bases). V lost 5 bases and J 8 bases, leaving 23 bases between the germline ends. The germline CDR1 and CDR2 sequences are SGHNT and YYREEE (reference sequence). This CDR3 region has 15 residues. CDR3 sequence reads: CASSLVHSGTTKQYF. The CDR3 bases are TGTGCCAGCAGTCTTGTGCATTCCGGGACAACTAAGCAGTACTTC.

The rearrangement joins TRBV5-1 to TRBJ2-1; 15 positions agree with TRBD2. The germline V gene has CDR1 SGHRS and CDR2 YFSETQ. V was clipped by 4 bases and J by 6 bases; unmatched bases: 8. This CDR3 contains 17 residues. CDR3 nucleotides: TGCGCCAGCAGCCGCGGGACTAGCGGGAGGACGGGCAATGAGCAGTTCTTC. Its protein product is CASSRGTSGRTGNEQFF.

This sequence joins TRBV14 and TRBJ1-1, with D uncertain. Germline V gene sequence: CDR1 SGHDN, CDR2 FVKESK. The germline V and J ends were trimmed by 1 base and 4 bases, with 19 bases remaining between them. There are 17 residues in the CDR3. The CDR3 coding sequence is TGTGCCAGCAGCCAAGGTACGGCAGGATGGTCCTTCACTGAAGCTTTCTTT. The encoded protein is CASSQGTAGWSFTEAFF.

This sequence joins TRBV27 and TRBJ1-1; TRBD1 agrees at 7 bases. Germline V gene lookup returns CDR1 MNHEY and CDR2 SMNVEV (reference sequence). CDR3 length equals 16 residues. V gave up 9 bases and J gave up 5 bases; unmatched junction bases: 18. The CDR3 region is CARSYPDPRGWTEAFF. CDR3 sequence (DNA): TGTGCCAGGTCCTACCCCGACCCCAGGGGGTGGACTGAAGCTTTCTTT.

The chain recombines TRBV7-2 with TRBJ1-3; a weak D match, TRBD1 (5 bases). With 2 bases removed from V and 4 bases from J, the gap between germline ends came to 9 bases. Germline-derived CDR1 and CDR2 are SGHTA and FQGNSA. The CDR3 has 14 amino acids. The CDR3 DNA sequence: TGTGCCAGCAGCTTATTCTCAGGGGGAAACACCATATATTTT. This translates into CASSLFSGGNTIYF.

The chain has TRBV12-1 and TRBJ1-2; the table assigns TRBD1, which was not confirmed against the DNA. TRBV12-1 corresponds to a pseudogene. The CDR3 extends over 19 amino acids. The CDR3 reads CASSSNRGTATKGNYGYTF. CDR3 in DNA: TGTGCCAGCAGCTCCAATCGCGGGACAGCGACAAAGGGGAACTATGGCTACACCTTC.

The chain is built from TRBV3-1 (or the pseudogene TRBV3-2) and TRBJ2-5; the match to TRBD1 covers 9 bases. This CDR3 comprises 17 residues. Germline V CDR1 and CDR2: LGHDT, YNNKEL (reference sequence). J gave up 3 bases and V 5 bases, and 13 bases lay outside the gene matches. The CDR3 nucleotides read TGTGCCAGCAGCGCCACCACCTACAGGGGGCTCAAAGAGACCCAGTACTTC. Translated: CASSATTYRGLKETQYF.

The CDR3 DNA is TGTGCCAGCAGGGCACTAGAGGAGACCCAGTACTTC. Translated, it gives CASRALEETQYF. V and J are TRBV2 and TRBJ2-5; TRBD2 might be the D (5 bases). This CDR3 contains 12 residues. Germline lookup yields CDR1 SNHLY and CDR2 FYNNEI. The V end was cut by 6 bases, the J end by 5 bases, with 10 bases between.